The clone carrying this T cell receptor (beta chain) was observed a handful of times. Its antigen is still unknown. Measured with immunoSEQ multiplex PCR; TCRdb has only the in-frame clones, and not every one. The data show some 44,000 clones, approximately 80% seen once. Naive or memory CD4+ cells were cultured 1:1 with T cell-depleted PBMCs plus CEF. The sample originates from a study of CD4 T cells in relation to SARS-CoV-2 and coronaviruses. Study summary: PBMCs were cultured with antigen for nine to eleven days before TCR beta sequencing.

CDR1 and CDR2 (germline): MDHEN, SYDVKM. The trim removed 2 bases at V and 4 bases at J, leaving 6 bases unmatched. The CDR3 totals 15 residues. Sequenced: naive CD4+ T cells from PBMCs, cultured in vitro. Described subset: naive CD4+ T cells isolated by negative enrichment. The TCR sequence derives from an adult with COVID-19. The chain has TRBV28 and TRBJ2-7; 9 positions match TRBD2. The CDR3 reads CASSLMRLADYEQYF. The DNA of the CDR3 is TGTGCCAGCAGTTTAATGCGACTAGCGGATTACGAGCAGTACTTC.